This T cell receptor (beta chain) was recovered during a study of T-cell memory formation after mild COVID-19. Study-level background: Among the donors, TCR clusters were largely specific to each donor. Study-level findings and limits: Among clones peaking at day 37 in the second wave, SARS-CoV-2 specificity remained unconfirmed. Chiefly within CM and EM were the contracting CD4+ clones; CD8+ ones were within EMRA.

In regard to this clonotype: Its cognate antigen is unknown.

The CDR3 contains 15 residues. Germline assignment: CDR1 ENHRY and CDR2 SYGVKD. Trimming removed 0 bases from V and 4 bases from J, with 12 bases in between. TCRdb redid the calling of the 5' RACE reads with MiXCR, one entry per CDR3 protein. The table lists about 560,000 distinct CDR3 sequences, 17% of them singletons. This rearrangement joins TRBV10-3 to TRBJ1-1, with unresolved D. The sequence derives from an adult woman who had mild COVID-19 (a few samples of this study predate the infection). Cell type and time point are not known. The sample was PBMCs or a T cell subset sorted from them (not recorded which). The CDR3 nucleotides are TGTGCCATCAGTGAGTCGACAACGGGGATCACTGAAGCTTTCTTT. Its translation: CAISESTTGITEAFF.